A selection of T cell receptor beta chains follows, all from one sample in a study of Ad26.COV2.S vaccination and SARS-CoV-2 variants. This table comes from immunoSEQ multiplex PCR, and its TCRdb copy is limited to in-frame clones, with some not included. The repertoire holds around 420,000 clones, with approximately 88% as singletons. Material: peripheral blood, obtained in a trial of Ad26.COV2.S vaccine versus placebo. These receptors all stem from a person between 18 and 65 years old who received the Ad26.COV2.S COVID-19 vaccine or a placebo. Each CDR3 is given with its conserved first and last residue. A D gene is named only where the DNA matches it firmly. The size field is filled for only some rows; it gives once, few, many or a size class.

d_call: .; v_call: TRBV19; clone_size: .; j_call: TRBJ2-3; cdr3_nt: TGTGCCAGTAGTCCTGACAGGACCACCGGTCTGTATTTT; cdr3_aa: CASSPDRTTGLYF
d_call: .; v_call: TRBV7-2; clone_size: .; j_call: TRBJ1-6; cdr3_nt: TGTGCCAGCAGCCTGGATGTATCCTATAATTCACCCCTCCACTTT; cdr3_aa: CASSLDVSYNSPLHF
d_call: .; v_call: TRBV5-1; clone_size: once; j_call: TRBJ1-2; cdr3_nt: TGCGCCAGCAGCGCCGATCCTGGCCCCTATGGCTACACCTTC; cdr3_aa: CASSADPGPYGYTF
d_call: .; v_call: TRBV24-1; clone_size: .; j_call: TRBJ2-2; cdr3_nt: TGTGCCACCAGTGACCCGAGGGGGGTGGGAACCGGGGAGCTGTTTTTT; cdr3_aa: CATSDPRGVGTGELFF
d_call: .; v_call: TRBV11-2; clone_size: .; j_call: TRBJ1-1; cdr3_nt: TGTGCCAGCAGCTTAGTTCCGAAAACCAACACTGAAGCTTTCTTT; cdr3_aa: CASSLVPKTNTEAFF
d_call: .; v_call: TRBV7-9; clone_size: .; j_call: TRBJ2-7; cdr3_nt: TGTGCCAGCAGCGTCGCCGGGTCGACCTACGAGCAGTACTTC; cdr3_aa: CASSVAGSTYEQYF
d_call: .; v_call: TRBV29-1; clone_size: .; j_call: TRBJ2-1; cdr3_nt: TGCAGCGTTGTGTGGACAGATCACAATGAGCAGTTCTTC; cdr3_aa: CSVVWTDHNEQFF
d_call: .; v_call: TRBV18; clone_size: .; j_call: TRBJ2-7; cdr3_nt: TGTGCCAGCTCAGTAGACAGAACCAACCCCTCCTACGAGCAGTACTTC; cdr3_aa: CASSVDRTNPSYEQYF
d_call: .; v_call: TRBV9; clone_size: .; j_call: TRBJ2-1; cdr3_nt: TGTGCCAGCAGCGTAGGTACGACCCAAGACCTATTCTACAATGAGCAGTTCTTC; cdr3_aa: CASSVGTTQDLFYNEQFF
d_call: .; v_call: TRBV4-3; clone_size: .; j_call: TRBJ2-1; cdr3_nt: TGCGCCAGCAGTCTTAATCCGGGACAGCGGGGGTGGAATGAGCAGTTCTTC; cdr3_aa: CASSLNPGQRGWNEQFF
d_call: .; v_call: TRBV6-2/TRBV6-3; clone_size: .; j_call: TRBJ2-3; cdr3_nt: TGTGCCAGCAGTCGGGACCCAGATACGCAGTATTTT; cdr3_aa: CASSRDPDTQYF
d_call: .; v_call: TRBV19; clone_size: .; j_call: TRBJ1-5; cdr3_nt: TGTGCCAGTAGTATAGACGGGTTAACCAAGGAGCATTTT; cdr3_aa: CASSIDGLTKEHF
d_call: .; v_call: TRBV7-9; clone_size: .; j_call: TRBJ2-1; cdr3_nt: TGTGCCAGCAGCTTACACGACAATGAGCAGTTCTTC; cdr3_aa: CASSLHDNEQFF
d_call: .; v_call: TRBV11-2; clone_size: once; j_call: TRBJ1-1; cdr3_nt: TGTGCCAGCAGCTCCTATACGGGGCGAACTGAAGCTTTCTTT; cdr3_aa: CASSSYTGRTEAFF
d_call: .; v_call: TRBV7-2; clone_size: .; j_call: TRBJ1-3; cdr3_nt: TGTGCCAGCAGCCCTACAAGAAACACCATATATTTT; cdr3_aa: CASSPTRNTIYF
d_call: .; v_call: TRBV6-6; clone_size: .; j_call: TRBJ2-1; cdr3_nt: TGTGCCAGCAGCCTCGCGGGGAGCTCCTACAATGAGCAGTTCTTC; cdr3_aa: CASSLAGSSYNEQFF
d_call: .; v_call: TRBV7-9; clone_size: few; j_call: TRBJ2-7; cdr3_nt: TGTGCCAGCAGCTTAACCACAACCTACGAGCAGTACTTC; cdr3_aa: CASSLTTTYEQYF
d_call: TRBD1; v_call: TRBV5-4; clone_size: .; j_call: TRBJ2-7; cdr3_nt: TGTGCCAGCAGCTACCAGACAGGGGGCGGCAAGCAGTACTTC; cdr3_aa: CASSYQTGGGKQYF
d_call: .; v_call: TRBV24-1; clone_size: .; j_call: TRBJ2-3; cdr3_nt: TGTGCCACCATGAATGCTAATGGGGTTGCAGATACGCAGTATTTT; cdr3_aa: CATMNANGVADTQYF
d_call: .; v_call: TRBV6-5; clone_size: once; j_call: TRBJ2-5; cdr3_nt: TGTGCCAGCAGAGCCGAAGAGACCCAGTACTTC; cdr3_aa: CASRAEETQYF
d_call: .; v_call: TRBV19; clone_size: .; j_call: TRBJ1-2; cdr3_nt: TGTGCCAGTAGTATCTTCCCGGATGGCTACACCTTC; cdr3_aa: CASSIFPDGYTF
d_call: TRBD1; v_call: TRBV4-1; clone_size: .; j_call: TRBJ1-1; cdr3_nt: TGCGCCAGCAGCCGTATTAGCGGGACAGAACTCCACCACACTGAAGCTTTCTTT; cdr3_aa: CASSRISGTELHHTEAFF
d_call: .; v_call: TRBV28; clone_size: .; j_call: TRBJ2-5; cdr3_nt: TGTGCCAGCAGTTTGTCACAGGCCTTGGGGGAGACCCAGTACTTC; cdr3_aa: CASSLSQALGETQYF
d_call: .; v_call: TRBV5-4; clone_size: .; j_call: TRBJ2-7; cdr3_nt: TGTGCCAGCAGCGAGGACAGATCCTCCTACGAGCAGTACTTC; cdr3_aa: CASSEDRSSYEQYF
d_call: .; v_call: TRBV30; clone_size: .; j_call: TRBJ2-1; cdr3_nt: TGTGCCTGGAGTCCAGGGGATTACAATGAGCAGTTCTTC; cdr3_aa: CAWSPGDYNEQFF
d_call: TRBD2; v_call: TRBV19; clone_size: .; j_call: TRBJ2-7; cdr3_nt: TGTGCCAGTACGGGGGGTCGCGAGCAGTACTTC; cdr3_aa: CASTGGREQYF
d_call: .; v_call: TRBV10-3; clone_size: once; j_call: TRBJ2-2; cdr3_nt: TGTGCCATCAGTGACTTCGCCAGGGAAACCGGGGAGCTGTTTTTT; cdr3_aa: CAISDFARETGELFF
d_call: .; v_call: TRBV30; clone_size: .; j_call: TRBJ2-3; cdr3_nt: TGTGCCTGGAGTGCCGGAGATACGCAGTATTTT; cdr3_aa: CAWSAGDTQYF
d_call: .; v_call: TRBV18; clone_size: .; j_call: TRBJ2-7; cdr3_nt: TGTGCCAGCTCACCACCGGGGTACGAGCAGTACTTC; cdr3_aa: CASSPPGYEQYF
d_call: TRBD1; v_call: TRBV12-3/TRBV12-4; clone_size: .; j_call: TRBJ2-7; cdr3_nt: TGTGCCAGCAGCGGGACAGCCTCCTACGAGCAGTACTTC; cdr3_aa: CASSGTASYEQYF
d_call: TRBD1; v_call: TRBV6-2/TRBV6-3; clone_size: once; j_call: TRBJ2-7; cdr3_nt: TGTGCCAGCAGTTACGCAGGGGGAAGCTACGAGCAGTACTTC; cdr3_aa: CASSYAGGSYEQYF
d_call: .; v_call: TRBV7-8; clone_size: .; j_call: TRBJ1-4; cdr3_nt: TGTGCCAGCAGCTTACAATTTATCTGGACCAATAATGAAAAACTGTTTTTT; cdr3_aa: CASSLQFIWTNNEKLFF
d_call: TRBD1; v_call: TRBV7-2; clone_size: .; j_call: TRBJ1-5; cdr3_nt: TGTGCCAGCAGCTTAGTTGGGACAGGCAATCAGCCCCAGCATTTT; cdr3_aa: CASSLVGTGNQPQHF
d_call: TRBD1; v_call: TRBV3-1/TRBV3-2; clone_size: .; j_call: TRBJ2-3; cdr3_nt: TGTGCCAGCAGCCTTGGACAGGCCGAGGCTACGCAGTATTTT; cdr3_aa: CASSLGQAEATQYF
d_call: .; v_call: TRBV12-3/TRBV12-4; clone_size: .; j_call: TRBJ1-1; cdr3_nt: TGTGCCAGCACCACCGGGGCCGGGGAAGCTTTCTTT; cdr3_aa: CASTTGAGEAFF
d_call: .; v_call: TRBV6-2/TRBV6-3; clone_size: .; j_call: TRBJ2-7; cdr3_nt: TGTGCCAGCAGCCCCGAGGACAGCCCCTTCTCCTACGAGCAGTACTTC; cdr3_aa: CASSPEDSPFSYEQYF
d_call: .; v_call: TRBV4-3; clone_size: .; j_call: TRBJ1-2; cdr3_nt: TGCGCCAGCAGCCGACACAGGGAATACGACTATGGCTACACCTTC; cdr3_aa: CASSRHREYDYGYTF
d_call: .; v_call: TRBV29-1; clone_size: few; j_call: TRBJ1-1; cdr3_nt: TGCAGCGTGGAGCAGGGCGGCACTGAAGCTTTCTTT; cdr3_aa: CSVEQGGTEAFF
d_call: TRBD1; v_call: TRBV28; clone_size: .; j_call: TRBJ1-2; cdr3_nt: TGTGCCAGCACCCCGGACAGGTCTTTAACGGGGGGCTACACCTTC; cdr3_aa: CASTPDRSLTGGYTF
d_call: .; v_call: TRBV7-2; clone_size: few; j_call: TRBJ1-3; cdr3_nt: TGTGCCAGCAGCTTAGCCTACAGGGCGAATGGAAACACCATATATTTT; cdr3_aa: CASSLAYRANGNTIYF
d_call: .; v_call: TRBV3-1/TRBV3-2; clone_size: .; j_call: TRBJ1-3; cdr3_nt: TGTGCCAGCAGCCAATTTGTAGGAGGGACGGGTGGAAACACCATATATTTT; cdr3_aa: CASSQFVGGTGGNTIYF
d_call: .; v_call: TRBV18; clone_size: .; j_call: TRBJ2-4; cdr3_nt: TGTGCCAGCTCATCGGGGGAAAACATTCAGTACTTC; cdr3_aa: CASSSGENIQYF
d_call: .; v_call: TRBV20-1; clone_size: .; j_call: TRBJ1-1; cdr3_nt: TGCAGTGCTAGAGGTCCGGCATCGGCTTTCTTT; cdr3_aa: CSARGPASAFF
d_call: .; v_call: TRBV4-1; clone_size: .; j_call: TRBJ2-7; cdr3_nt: TGCGCCAGCAGTCCCGCCCCCTTGAACGAGCAGTACTTC; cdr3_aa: CASSPAPLNEQYF
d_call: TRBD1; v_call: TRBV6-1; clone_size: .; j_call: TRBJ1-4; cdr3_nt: TGTGCCAGCAGTGAAACAGGGGTCACTAATGAAAAACTGTTTTTT; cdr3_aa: CASSETGVTNEKLFF
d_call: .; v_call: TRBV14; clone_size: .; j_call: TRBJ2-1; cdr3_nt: TGTGCCAGCAGCCAAGATAGGGCAGGGTTTCGCCGCAATGAGCAGTTCTTC; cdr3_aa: CASSQDRAGFRRNEQFF
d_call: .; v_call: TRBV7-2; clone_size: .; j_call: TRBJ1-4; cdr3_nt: TGTGCCAGCAGCCCATGGGTCGGGACTAATGAAAAACTGTTTTTT; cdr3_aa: CASSPWVGTNEKLFF
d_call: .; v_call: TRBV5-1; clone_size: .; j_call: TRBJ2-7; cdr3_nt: TGCGCCAGCAGCTTACCGGGACTTCCCTACGAGCAGTACTTC; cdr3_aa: CASSLPGLPYEQYF
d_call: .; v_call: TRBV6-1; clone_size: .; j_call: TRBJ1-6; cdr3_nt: TGTGCCAGCAGTGAAGGGCAGGGGTATTCACCCCTCCACTTT; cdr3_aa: CASSEGQGYSPLHF
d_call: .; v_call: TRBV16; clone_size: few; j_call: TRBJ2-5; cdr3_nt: TGTGCCAGCAGCTTCGAGGCGGAGCTTAAAGAGACCCAGTACTTC; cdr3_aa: CASSFEAELKETQYF
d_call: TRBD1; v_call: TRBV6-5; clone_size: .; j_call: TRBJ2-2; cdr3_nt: TGTGCCAGCAGTTACGACAGGGGGCCGGCCGGGGAGCTGTTTTTT; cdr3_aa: CASSYDRGPAGELFF
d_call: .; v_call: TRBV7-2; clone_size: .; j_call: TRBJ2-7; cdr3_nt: TGTGCCAGCAGCTTTCAACCGGGGGCCTACGAGCAGTACTTC; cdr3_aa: CASSFQPGAYEQYF
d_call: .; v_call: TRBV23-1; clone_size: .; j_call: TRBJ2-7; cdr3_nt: TGCGCCAGCAGCAAGGCAACGGGGGACTTCTACTACGAGCAGTACTTC; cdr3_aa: CASSKATGDFYYEQYF
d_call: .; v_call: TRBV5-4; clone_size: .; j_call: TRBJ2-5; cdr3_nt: TGTGCCAGCAGCTTGGGACTCGATCAAGAGACCCAGTACTTC; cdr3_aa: CASSLGLDQETQYF
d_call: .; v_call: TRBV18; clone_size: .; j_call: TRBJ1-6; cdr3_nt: TGTGCCAGCTCGGACGGACAGCCCCATTCACCCCTCCACTTT; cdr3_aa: CASSDGQPHSPLHF